These T cell receptor beta chains were read from a single sample in a study of cytomegalovirus exposure and HLA in healthy donors. Produced via immunoSEQ multiplex PCR; TCRdb's table is partial and in-frame only. Here the sample spans 200,000 or so clones, around 64% being singletons. The sample consisted of PBMCs. The receptor source for this set is a man between 40 and 49 years old in good health and CMV-seropositive. CDR3s include the opening cysteine and the closing phenylalanine or tryptophan. The order of the fields is clone size, J gene, D gene, V gene, CDR3 protein, CDR3 DNA. The D gene is left open where the match is weak. Size values are once, few and many counts, or a class for expanded clones, and some rows have none.

few,TRBJ1-2,TRBD1,TRBV9,CASSPMAGGVTYGYTF,TGTGCCAGCAGCCCGATGGCAGGGGGCGTCACCTATGGCTACACCTTC
.,TRBJ2-3,.,TRBV7-9,CASSLAGRTDTQYF,TGTGCCAGCAGCTTAGCAGGGAGAACAGATACGCAGTATTTT
few,TRBJ2-6,TRBD2,TRBV6-1,CASSVRRLAGTLEGANVLTF,TGTGCCAGCAGTGTTAGGCGGCTAGCGGGGACCTTGGAGGGGGCCAACGTCCTGACTTTC
.,TRBJ2-1,.,TRBV6-6,CASSSAGGGYNEQFF,TGTGCCAGCAGCTCCGCCGGGGGTGGCTACAATGAGCAGTTCTTC
.,TRBJ1-1,.,TRBV19,CASSIRGLNTEAFF,TGTGCCAGTAGTATACGGGGTCTGAACACTGAGGCTTTCTTT
once,TRBJ1-1,.,TRBV18,CASSPTGYRVVTEAFF,TGTGCCAGCTCACCTACGGGCTACAGGGTGGTTACTGAAGCTTTCTTT
.,TRBJ2-1,.,TRBV29-1,CSVELQEWPRGEQFF,TGCAGCGTTGAGTTGCAGGAATGGCCCAGGGGTGAGCAGTTCTTC
.,TRBJ2-4,TRBD2,TRBV4-1,CASSPMGATSGGEGENIQYF,TGCGCCAGCAGCCCGATGGGAGCGACTAGCGGGGGGGAAGGTGAAAACATTCAGTACTTC
few,TRBJ2-7,.,TRBV2,CASRAWGGAGYEQYF,TGTGCCAGCAGGGCCTGGGGGGGCGCGGGCTACGAGCAGTACTTC
.,TRBJ1-1,TRBD1,TRBV9,CASSVQGDTEAFF,TGTGCCAGCAGCGTACAGGGGGACACTGAAGCTTTCTTT
.,TRBJ1-5,TRBD1,TRBV4-1,CASSQTGVEQPQHF,TGCGCCAGCAGCCAGACAGGGGTGGAACAGCCCCAGCATTTT
.,TRBJ1-1,.,TRBV21-1,CASSLHRQVQWDTEAFF,TGTGCCAGCAGCCTCCACCGACAGGTCCAATGGGACACTGAAGCTTTCTTT
.,TRBJ2-7,.,TRBV6-5,CASSFRGAEQYF,TGTGCCAGCAGTTTCAGGGGAGCCGAGCAGTACTTC
.,TRBJ2-1,TRBD1,TRBV5-5,CASSSGDRGYEQFF,TGTGCCAGCAGCTCAGGGGACAGGGGGTATGAGCAGTTCTTC
few,TRBJ2-3,TRBD2,TRBV11-1,CASSSMTSGASTDTQYF,TGTGCCAGCAGCTCTATGACTAGCGGGGCTAGCACAGATACGCAGTATTTT
once,TRBJ2-7,TRBD1,TRBV5-5,CASSLGTGPREQYF,TGTGCCAGCAGCCTCGGGACAGGTCCTCGTGAGCAGTACTTC
few,TRBJ2-3,.,TRBV7-2,CASSLVPQRDTQYF,TGTGCCAGCAGCTTAGTCCCACAGAGAGATACGCAGTATTTT
.,TRBJ1-5,TRBD1,TRBV4-3,CASSRDRGQGNQPQHF,TGCGCCAGCAGCCGAGACAGGGGGCAAGGCAATCAGCCCCAGCATTTT
.,TRBJ2-7,.,TRBV6-5,CASSYSIGQNTYEQYF,TGTGCCAGCAGTTACTCGATTGGACAGAATACCTACGAGCAGTACTTC
.,TRBJ2-7,TRBD1,TRBV6-1,CASSIGTGGSYEQYF,TGTGCCAGCAGCATCGGGACAGGAGGGTCCTACGAGCAGTACTTC
.,TRBJ2-2,.,TRBV27,CASSLWSVRETGELFF,TGTGCCAGCAGTTTATGGTCGGTCAGGGAAACCGGGGAGCTGTTTTTT
.,TRBJ1-6,TRBD1,TRBV9,CASSTRDRDSPLHF,TGTGCCAGCAGCACCCGGGACAGGGATTCACCCCTCCACTTT
.,TRBJ2-1,TRBD2,TRBV11-1,CASSLEYGTRPYEQFF,TGTGCCAGCAGCTTAGAGTATGGGACTAGACCGTATGAGCAGTTCTTC
few,TRBJ1-2,.,TRBV27,CASTLLGGANYGYTF,TGTGCCAGCACCCTCCTTGGGGGGGCTAACTATGGCTACACCTTC
.,TRBJ1-6,.,TRBV5-6,CASSLAGGGSPLHF,TGTGCCAGCAGCTTGGCCGGGGGGGGCTCACCCCTCCACTTT